This note documents a single T cell receptor beta chain sequence. This specimen belongs to a study of OX40 agonist ivuxolimab in advanced cancers. Study overall: Patients were treated with ivuxolimab, an agonistic anti-OX40 (CD134) antibody. Every patient in dose escalation had hepatocellular carcinoma, melanoma, renal cell or head and neck cancer. Among those treated, three patients had partial responses, one with hepatocellular carcinoma and two with cutaneous melanoma.

Measured with immunoSEQ multiplex PCR; TCRdb has only the in-frame clones, and not every one. Of 65,000 to 95,000 clones in the sample, around 87% were seen once. V lost 4 bases to trimming and J lost 6 bases; unmatched junction nucleotides: 9. The CDR3 is 15 amino acids. CDR1 is SNHLY, CDR2 FYNNEI, per germline. The sample here was CD4+ or CD8+ T cells sorted from blood, taken in a trial of the OX40 agonist ivuxolimab. The TCR was taken from an adult with an advanced solid tumor such as melanoma, head and neck, liver or kidney cancer. The chain has TRBV2 and TRBJ1-5; 7 bases match TRBD1. CDR3 nucleotide sequence: TGTGCCAGCAGTGCTACCGGGACAGCAGGTCAGCCCCAGCATTTT. It is translated as CASSATGTAGQPQHF.